Listed here is a single T cell receptor beta chain. This clone was counted once. This receptor's antigen is unknown. No quality values exist for individual bases; no much larger clone is one base distant. The data originate from a study of cytomegalovirus exposure and HLA in healthy donors (dated by TCRdb to 2015 to 2018). Broadly, across the study: According to an earlier analysis of a few hundred of the donors, some 170 million T cells yielded 117 million unique TCR beta sequences and approximately 300 Gb of sequence data. An early release that covered roughly 600 HLA-typed donors contained approximately 320 gigabases of sequencing data and tens of millions of unique TCR sequences. Of the roughly 390 genotyped donors, approximately 80% were placed in the genetic ancestry cluster associated with self-reported Caucasian donors. The study was designed to test whether signatures of past pathogen exposure could be identified by cataloging public T cell receptors. The study profiled the T cell repertoires of some 610 subjects by immunosequencing and related them to cytomegalovirus serostatus. In addition to the first cohort of 650 to 800 subjects, a separate validation cohort of approximately 110 different subjects was used. High-throughput TCR immunosequencing, statistical association of individual TCRs with disease status, and machine learning were combined to predict cytomegalovirus infection status. In a later analysis, previously published TCR beta repertoires from fewer than 750 donors were re-analyzed and high-resolution HLA genotyping was added so that TCR occurrence patterns could be studied. The later analysis used no new phenotypic data to find candidate immune exposures, relying instead on TCR beta sequences and their occurrence across donors. In an earlier analysis of 587 of the donors, high-throughput TCR beta sequencing was used to judge whether each TCR beta V gene segment behaved as functional or pseudogenic. Donor age, sex, ethnicity and CMV serostatus were compiled together with the repertoire data. Genome-wide SNP genotypes for about 65% of the roughly 670 donors were used in a later genetic analysis, which treated that subset as a discovery cohort. Every discovery cohort repertoire had been produced on one sequencing platform. Class I and class II HLA loci were covered by the typing at four-digit resolution. The number of typed donors differed by locus: about 620-640 for A, B, C, DRB1 and DQB1; approximately 520 for DQA1; some 590 for DPA1; and 400 to 480 for DPB1. Because of strong linkage in the cohort, roughly five DR-DQ haplotypes were treated as single units for association and clustering. Among some 410 genotyped donors of the cohort, an average of 235,054 unique TCR beta nucleotide sequences were sequenced per donor, around 20% of them non-productive. Overall study outcomes, separate from this receptor: The earlier analysis of approximately 540 of the donors excluded roughly 16 rarely observed V segments, including chromosome 9 orphons, because counts were too low. Presence/absence analyses assumed roughly uniform sequencing depth across donors, an assumption that may not hold. A further reported finding was that TCR beta sequences accurately predicted the HLA-A and HLA-B alleles for most subjects in the first cohort. The study listed 150 to 200 TCR beta chains as associated with cytomegalovirus. A later genetic analysis reported fewer N-insertions in productive TCRs among donors in an Asian-associated ancestry cluster than the approximately 670-donor mean. A later analysis associated around 16,000 TCR beta sequences with specific HLA alleles at a false discovery rate of 0.05. Because the 87-base-pair reads could not distinguish some IMGT-functional V segments, including TRBV6-2 and TRBV6-3, those segments were excluded. A cluster of highly shared sequence variants was judged likely to be a technical artifact of the sequencing pipeline. Across donors, most TCR sequences were observed very rarely, whereas some public TCRs were present in many individuals. In a later analysis, the rate of TCR association differed among HLA loci, with DRB1 alleles having the most associated TCRs and HLA-C alleles having the fewest. The authors suggested that the approach could potentially be extended to other disease states and immunological phenotypes. CMV serostatus was the only immune exposure information available for the cohort. In a later analysis, several top co-occurrence clusters were reported to appear linked to parvovirus B19, influenza, CMV and Epstein-Barr virus. The classifier was reported to diagnose cytomegalovirus status with high specificity and sensitivity in both the original and validation cohorts. A later analysis found that most CMV-associated TCR beta chains appeared HLA-restricted, with HLA associations seemingly driven largely by CMV exposure. This cohort had only TCR beta chains sequenced, and the lack of alpha or paired-chain data limited which features could be detected. In vitro tests confirmed that three of the cytomegalovirus-associated TCR beta chains recognize cytomegalovirus antigens. Strong co-occurrence of HLA alleles, especially DR and DQ, made assigning TCR associations to individual alleles difficult. In an earlier analysis of several hundred of the donors, most TCR beta V segments were observed in productive rearrangements about 90% or about 30% of the time, broadly matching IMGT annotations. Correlated functional status among segregating V segments might reflect linkage disequilibrium, but an unknown experimental factor could not be ruled out. A later analysis found that HLA-associated TCR beta chains were more clonally expanded and had lower generation probabilities than equally common non-associated chains. V-gene and J-gene trimming of TCR beta chains was associated with a missense DCLRE1C variant in a later genetic analysis, and the association was replicated in an independent cohort. Because some donors lacked HLA typing at each locus, the association tests relied only on the typed subset.

In the germline V gene, CDR1 corresponds to KGHSH and CDR2 to LQKENI. Relative to germline, V is 4 bases shorter and J is 2 bases shorter, with 13 bases between their ends. The CDR3 sequence holds 15 residues, the cysteine and phenylalanine included. Here the CDR3 DNA is all that survives: 45 bases in frame from base 1. The cohort was made up of under 800 healthy bone marrow donors. All cohort members were sampled while nominally healthy, although unrecorded immune exposures were likely present. The donor tested CMV seronegative, placing the donor among the 300 to 400 seronegative members of the cohort. A peripheral blood sample was collected from each donor, and TCR beta sequencing was performed on peripheral blood mononuclear cells. Genomic DNA extraction from the blood cell samples was performed with the Qiagen DNeasy Blood Extraction Kit. Library construction relied on the immunoSEQ multiplex PCR assay. For the multiplex PCR, a mixture combining 60 forward primers for TCR Vbeta segments and 13 reverse primers for TCR Jbeta segments was used. The CDR3 region of rearranged TCR beta genes was amplified from genomic DNA with a multiplex PCR assay. The amplified TCR beta libraries were sequenced on the Illumina HiSeq System as 87-base-pair reads. On the authors' methods: A later analysis tallied tens of millions of unique TCR beta chains across the 666 repertoires, and 10 million to 11 million of those chains were shared by two or more donors. A nearest-neighbor algorithm error-corrected the raw reads and collapsed the reads into unique sequences, merging closely related sequences to remove PCR and sequencing errors. Alignment of CDR3 sequences to IMGT reference sequences was used to assign V, D and J gene segments. For a sequence to be retained, a match of at least six nucleotides to both a V gene segment and a J gene segment was required. A rearrangement counted as productive if the CDR3 had no stop codons and remained in frame with V and J, and every other rearrangement counted as non-productive. CDR3 was defined according to IMGT convention as the region running from the second conserved V-encoded cysteine to the conserved J-encoded phenylalanine. Sequences without an unambiguous match to a single V gene segment were excluded from the earlier analysis of 500 to 700 of the donors. In an earlier analysis of approximately 560 of the donors, a V segment was called functional when productive rearrangements were above 56.7%, and segregating when the standard deviation between donors exceeded 5%. A statistical classification framework was built to diagnose cytomegalovirus status from the catalog of TCR beta chain sequences. V and J gene assignment, in a later analysis, came from comparing TCR nucleotide sequences with IMGT/GENE-DB human TR gene sequences. The TCRdist pipeline was used in a later analysis to assign CDR3 sequences and most-parsimonious VDJ recombination scenarios. In a later analysis, each TCR beta chain was defined by its CDR3 amino acid sequence together with its V-gene family, and reads lacking a unique V-gene family were excluded. In a later analysis, approximately 590 highly shared, low-generation-probability nucleotide sequences were removed to address suspected cross-contamination and a sequencing artifact. In a later analysis, a clonal expansion index was calculated for each public chain from normalized within-repertoire ranks of inferred template counts. Generation probabilities in a later analysis came from a VDJ recombination model fitted to out-of-frame rearrangements, and those results were checked against IGoR. In a later analysis, TCR-TCR, TCR-HLA and TCR-CMV co-occurrence was scored with hypergeometric tests, and a repertoire-size bias correction was applied to TCR pairs. A later analysis estimated false discovery rates by permuting HLA or CMV assignments 20 times. A later analysis grouped co-occurring TCRs with DBSCAN, adding TCRdist sequence similarity when clustering within HLA-allele-positive subsets. Co-occurrence clustering excluded repertoires with fewer than 30,000 or more than 120,000 public chains, plus five with anomalous nucleotide sharing. What TCRdb holds here is the immuneACCESS table cut down to in-frame rearrangements. Part of the clones is not present; checked against another copy, under half of the missing clones reflect an unresolved V gene, and the others are unexplained. That table is the source of V, J and clone size, and D and trimming were worked out from the DNA. Within this sample are fewer than 150,000 clones, with around 77% of them counted one time only. 1.2% of the sample is taken by the ten largest.

This sequence originates from a man aged 45-65 years in good health and CMV-seronegative. The sequence joins TRBV18 to TRBJ2-3; a tentative D call is TRBD2 (6 bases match). Specimen: PBMCs. CDR3 sequence: CASSRGGALTDTQYF. The DNA is TGTGCCAGCTCACGTGGCGGGGCCCTCACAGATACGCAGTATTTT. The full variable domain, with segments outside the CDR3 supplied by the reference TRBV18 and TRBJ2-3 proteins, appears as NAGVMQNPRHLVRRRGQEARLRCSPMKGHSHVYWYRQLPEEGLKFMVYLQKENIIDESGMPKERFSAEFPKEGPSILRIQQVVRGDSAAYFCASSRGGALTDTQYFGPGTRLTVL.